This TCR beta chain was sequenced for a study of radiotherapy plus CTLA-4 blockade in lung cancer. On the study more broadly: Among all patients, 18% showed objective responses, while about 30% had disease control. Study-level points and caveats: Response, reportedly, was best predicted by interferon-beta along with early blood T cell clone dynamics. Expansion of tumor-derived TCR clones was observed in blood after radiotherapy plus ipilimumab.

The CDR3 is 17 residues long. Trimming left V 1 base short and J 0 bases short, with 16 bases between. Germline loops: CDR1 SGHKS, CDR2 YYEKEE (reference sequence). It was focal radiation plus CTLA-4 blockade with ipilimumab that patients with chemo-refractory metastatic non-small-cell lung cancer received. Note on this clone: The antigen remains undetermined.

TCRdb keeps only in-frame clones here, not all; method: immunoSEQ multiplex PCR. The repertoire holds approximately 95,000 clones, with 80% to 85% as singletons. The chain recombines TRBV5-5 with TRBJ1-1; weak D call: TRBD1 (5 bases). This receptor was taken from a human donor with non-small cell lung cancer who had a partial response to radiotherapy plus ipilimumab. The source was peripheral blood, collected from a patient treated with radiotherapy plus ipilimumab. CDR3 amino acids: CASSLRGREGMNTEAFF. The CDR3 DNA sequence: TGTGCCAGCAGCTTGCGGGGCAGGGAGGGTATGAACACTGAAGCTTTCTTT. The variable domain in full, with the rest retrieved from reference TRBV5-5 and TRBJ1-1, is DAGVTQSPTHLIKTRGQQVTLRCSPISGHKSVSWYQQVLGQGPQFIFQYYEKEERGRGNFPDRFSARQFPNYSSELNVNALLLGDSALYLCASSLRGREGMNTEAFFGQGTRLTVV.